Listed below are T cell receptor beta chains from one sample, sequenced in a study of blood T cell repertoires in COVID-19. Assay used: immunoSEQ multiplex PCR; TCRdb lists only in-frame clones, some missing. The repertoire consists of 180,000 or so clones, with roughly 79% occurring once and the leading ten covering 6% to 8%. Sequenced input: peripheral blood. Receptors were obtained from a human donor with acute or convalescent COVID-19. The donor label of this sample is uncertain. Each CDR3 is given with its conserved first and last residue. Fields, in order: CDR3 protein, CDR3 DNA, D gene, V gene, J gene, clone size. D genes are given only for firm matches. The size of a clone is reported for some rows only, either as once, few or many, or as a class for expanded clones.

cdr3_aa: CASSLLDTNYEQYF
cdr3_nt: TGTGCCAGCAGCTTACTCGACACGAACTACGAGCAGTACTTC
d_call: .
v_call: TRBV11-1
j_call: TRBJ2-7
clone_size: .

cdr3_aa: CASSQTGGNGYTF
cdr3_nt: TGCGCCAGCAGCCAAACAGGGGGTAATGGCTACACCTTC
d_call: TRBD1
v_call: TRBV5-1
j_call: TRBJ1-2
clone_size: .

cdr3_aa: CSGRQGEKTDTQYF
cdr3_nt: TGCAGCGGCCGACAGGGAGAAAAGACAGATACGCAGTATTTT
d_call: TRBD1
v_call: TRBV29-1
j_call: TRBJ2-3
clone_size: .

cdr3_aa: CASSAMAGQGLNTEAFF
cdr3_nt: TGTGCCAGCTCCGCAATGGCCGGCCAGGGGCTGAACACTGAAGCTTTCTTT
d_call: .
v_call: TRBV18
j_call: TRBJ1-1
clone_size: .

cdr3_aa: CASSPGTGFYNEQFF
cdr3_nt: TGTGCCAGCAGCCCCGGGACAGGGTTTTACAATGAGCAGTTCTTC
d_call: TRBD1
v_call: TRBV28
j_call: TRBJ2-1
clone_size: .

cdr3_aa: CASSQGPGGNSPLHF
cdr3_nt: TGTGCCAGCAGCCAGGGCCCAGGGGGTAATTCACCCCTCCACTTT
d_call: TRBD1
v_call: TRBV7-3
j_call: TRBJ1-6
clone_size: .

cdr3_aa: CASSLRGDEQFF
cdr3_nt: TGCGCCAGCAGCTTACGGGGGGATGAGCAGTTCTTC
d_call: TRBD2
v_call: TRBV5-1
j_call: TRBJ2-1
clone_size: once

cdr3_aa: CASSSTGQGRWGYTF
cdr3_nt: TGTGCCAGCAGCTCGACCGGCCAGGGGAGATGGGGCTACACCTTC
d_call: .
v_call: TRBV7-9
j_call: TRBJ1-2
clone_size: .

cdr3_aa: CASSSWSGGYEQYF
cdr3_nt: TGTGCCAGCAGCTCGTGGAGTGGTGGCTACGAGCAGTACTTC
d_call: .
v_call: TRBV7-2
j_call: TRBJ2-7
clone_size: .

cdr3_aa: CASRLAGADTQYF
cdr3_nt: TGTGCCAGTAGGCTAGCGGGAGCAGATACGCAGTATTTT
d_call: TRBD2
v_call: TRBV19
j_call: TRBJ2-3
clone_size: once

cdr3_aa: CASSLGQGPATEAFF
cdr3_nt: TGTGCCAGCAGCTTAGGCCAGGGGCCCGCCACTGAAGCTTTCTTT
d_call: .
v_call: TRBV7-9
j_call: TRBJ1-1
clone_size: .

cdr3_aa: CASSLFDRGKLFF
cdr3_nt: TGTGCCAGCAGCTTATTCGACAGGGGAAAACTGTTTTTT
d_call: TRBD1
v_call: TRBV7-8
j_call: TRBJ1-4
clone_size: .

cdr3_aa: CARGGGGGYTF
cdr3_nt: TGTGCTCGAGGTGGGGGCGGTGGCTACACCTTC
d_call: .
v_call: TRBV30
j_call: TRBJ1-2
clone_size: .

cdr3_aa: CASSREASYYEQYF
cdr3_nt: TGTGCCAGCAGCCGAGAAGCGAGTTACTACGAGCAGTACTTC
d_call: .
v_call: TRBV3-1/TRBV3-2
j_call: TRBJ2-7
clone_size: .

cdr3_aa: CASSGAEGTYGYTF
cdr3_nt: TGTGCCAGCAGTGGAGCGGAGGGGACCTATGGCTACACCTTC
d_call: .
v_call: TRBV25-1
j_call: TRBJ1-2
clone_size: .

cdr3_aa: CASSSGLAGGISYNEQFF
cdr3_nt: TGTGCCAGTAGTTCGGGACTAGCGGGAGGGATTTCCTACAATGAGCAGTTCTTC
d_call: TRBD2
v_call: TRBV19
j_call: TRBJ2-1
clone_size: once

cdr3_aa: CASSLPGASGISYEQYF
cdr3_nt: TGTGCCAGCAGCTTGCCGGGGGCCAGCGGGATATCCTACGAGCAGTACTTC
d_call: .
v_call: TRBV5-6
j_call: TRBJ2-7
clone_size: .